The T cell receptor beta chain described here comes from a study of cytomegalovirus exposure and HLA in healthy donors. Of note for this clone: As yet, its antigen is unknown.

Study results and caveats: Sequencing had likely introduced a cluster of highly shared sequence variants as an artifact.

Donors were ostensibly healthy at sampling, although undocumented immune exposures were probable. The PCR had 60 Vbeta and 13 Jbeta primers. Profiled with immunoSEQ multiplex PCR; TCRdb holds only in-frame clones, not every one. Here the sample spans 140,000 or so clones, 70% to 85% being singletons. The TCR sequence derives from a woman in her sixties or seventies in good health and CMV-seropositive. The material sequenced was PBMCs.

The CDR3 spells CATSRGESPYGYTF. CDR3 nucleotide sequence: TGTGCCACCAGCAGAGGAGAGAGCCCCTATGGCTACACCTTC. This chain joins TRBV15 and TRBJ1-2, with unresolved D. Trimming took 1 base from V and 4 from J, leaving 10 bases between them. Germline V CDR1 and CDR2: LNHNV, YYDKDF (reference sequence). The CDR3 has 14 residues.